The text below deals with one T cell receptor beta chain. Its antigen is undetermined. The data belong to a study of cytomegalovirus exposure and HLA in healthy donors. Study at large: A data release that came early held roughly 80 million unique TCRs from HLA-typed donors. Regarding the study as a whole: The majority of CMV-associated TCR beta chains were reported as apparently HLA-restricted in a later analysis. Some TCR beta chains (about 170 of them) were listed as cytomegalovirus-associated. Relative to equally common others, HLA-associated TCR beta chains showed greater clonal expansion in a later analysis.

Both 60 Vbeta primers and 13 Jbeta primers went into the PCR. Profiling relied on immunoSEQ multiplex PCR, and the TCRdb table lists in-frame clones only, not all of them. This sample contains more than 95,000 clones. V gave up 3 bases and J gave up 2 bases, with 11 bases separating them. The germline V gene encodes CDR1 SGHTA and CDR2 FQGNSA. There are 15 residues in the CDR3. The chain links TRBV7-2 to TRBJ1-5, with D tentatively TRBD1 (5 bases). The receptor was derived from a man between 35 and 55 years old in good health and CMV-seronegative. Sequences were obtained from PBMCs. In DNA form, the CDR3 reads TGTGCCAGCAGCTTGGGGGGGTGGGGCAATCAGCCCCAGCATTTT. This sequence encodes CASSLGGWGNQPQHF.